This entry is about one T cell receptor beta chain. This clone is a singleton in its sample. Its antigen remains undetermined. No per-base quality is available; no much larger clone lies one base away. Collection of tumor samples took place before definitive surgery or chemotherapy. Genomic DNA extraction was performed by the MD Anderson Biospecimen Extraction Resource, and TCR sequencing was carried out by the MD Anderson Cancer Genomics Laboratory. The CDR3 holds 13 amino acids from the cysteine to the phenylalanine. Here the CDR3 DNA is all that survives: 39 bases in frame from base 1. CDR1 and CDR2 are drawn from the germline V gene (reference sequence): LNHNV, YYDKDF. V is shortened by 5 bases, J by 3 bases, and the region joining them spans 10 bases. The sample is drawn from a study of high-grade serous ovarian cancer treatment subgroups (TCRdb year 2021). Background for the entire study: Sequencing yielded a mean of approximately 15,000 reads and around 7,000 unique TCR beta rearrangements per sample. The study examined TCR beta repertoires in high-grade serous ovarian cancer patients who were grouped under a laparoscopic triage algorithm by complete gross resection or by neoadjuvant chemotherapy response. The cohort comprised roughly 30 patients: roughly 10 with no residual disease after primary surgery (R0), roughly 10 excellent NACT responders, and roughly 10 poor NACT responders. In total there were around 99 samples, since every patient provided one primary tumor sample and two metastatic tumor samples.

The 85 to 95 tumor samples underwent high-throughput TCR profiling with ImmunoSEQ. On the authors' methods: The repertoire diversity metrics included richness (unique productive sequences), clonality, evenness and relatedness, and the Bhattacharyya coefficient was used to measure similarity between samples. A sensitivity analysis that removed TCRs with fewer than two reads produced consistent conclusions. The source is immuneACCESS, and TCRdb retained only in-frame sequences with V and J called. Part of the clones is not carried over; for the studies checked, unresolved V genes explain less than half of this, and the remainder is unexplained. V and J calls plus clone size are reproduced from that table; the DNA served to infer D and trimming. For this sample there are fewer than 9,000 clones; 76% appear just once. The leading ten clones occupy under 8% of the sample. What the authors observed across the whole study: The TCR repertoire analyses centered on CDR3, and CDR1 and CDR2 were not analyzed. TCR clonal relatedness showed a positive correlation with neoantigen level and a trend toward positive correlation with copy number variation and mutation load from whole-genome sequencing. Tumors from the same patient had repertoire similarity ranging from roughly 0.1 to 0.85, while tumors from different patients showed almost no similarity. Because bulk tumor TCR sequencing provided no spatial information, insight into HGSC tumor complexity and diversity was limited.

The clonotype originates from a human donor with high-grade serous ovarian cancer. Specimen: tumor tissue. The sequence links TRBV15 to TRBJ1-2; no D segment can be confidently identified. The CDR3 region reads CATSGGRDYGYTF. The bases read TGTGCCACCAGCGGCGGCCGGGACTATGGCTACACCTTC. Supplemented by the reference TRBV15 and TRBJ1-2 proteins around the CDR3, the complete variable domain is DAMVIQNPRYQVTQFGKPVTLSCSQTLNHNVMYWYQQKSSQAPKLLFHYYDKDFNNEADTPDNFQSRRPNTSFCFLDIRSPGLGDTAMYLCATSGGRDYGYTFGSGTRLTVV.